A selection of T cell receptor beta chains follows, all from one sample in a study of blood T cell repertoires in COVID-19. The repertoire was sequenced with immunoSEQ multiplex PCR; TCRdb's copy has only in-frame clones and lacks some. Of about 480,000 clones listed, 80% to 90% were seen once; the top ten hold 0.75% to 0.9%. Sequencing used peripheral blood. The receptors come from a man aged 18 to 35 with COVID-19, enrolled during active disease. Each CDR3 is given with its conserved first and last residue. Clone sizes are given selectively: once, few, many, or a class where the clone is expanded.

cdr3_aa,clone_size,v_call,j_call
CATSSPQFEKLFF,.,TRBV15,TRBJ1-4
CASSLARASGVNNEQFF,.,TRBV7-9,TRBJ2-1
CASSFLNWRGNEYTGELFF,.,TRBV5-1,TRBJ2-2
CASSLEDRGRLEQYF,.,TRBV7-9,TRBJ2-7
CASSQQGVGEQYF,few,TRBV4-1,TRBJ2-7
CASSIRQGAHYGYTF,.,TRBV2,TRBJ1-2
CASSYSTAGGSNEQFF,.,TRBV6-5,TRBJ2-1
CASSQLPERPSTF,.,TRBV14,TRBJ1-2
CAWSVQSGSYEQYF,.,TRBV30,TRBJ2-7
CASSETSGSYEQYF,.,TRBV5-1,TRBJ2-7
CASSARQGERGAFF,.,TRBV10-1,TRBJ1-1
CASSLVSSGGYGDTQYF,.,TRBV11-2,TRBJ2-3
CASSPRLAGVFTDTQYF,.,TRBV3-1/TRBV3-2,TRBJ2-3
CAISGQTEAFF,.,TRBV10-3,TRBJ1-1
CASSRHPTGELFF,few,TRBV14,TRBJ2-2
CLTQGNGYTF,once,TRBV6-5,TRBJ1-2
CASRLDRGYNEQFF,.,TRBV6-5,TRBJ2-1
CASSVSQMNTEAFF,.,TRBV9,TRBJ1-1
CASSIRGYSPSTDTQYF,.,TRBV27,TRBJ2-3
CASSQSSGGSEQFF,.,TRBV3-1/TRBV3-2,TRBJ2-1
CASMVAGGADTQYF,.,TRBV25-1,TRBJ2-3
CASSSGVYNEQFF,.,TRBV19,TRBJ2-1
CATSKTPSVTDTQYF,.,TRBV15,TRBJ2-3
CASSSGTIDEQFF,once,TRBV7-9,TRBJ2-1
CASSPVEAFF,.,TRBV12-3/TRBV12-4,TRBJ1-1
CASTQILNTEAFF,.,TRBV12-3/TRBV12-4,TRBJ1-1
CATSDQSGREHNEQFF,.,TRBV24-1,TRBJ2-1
CASSYSNSGGQETQYF,.,TRBV6-5,TRBJ2-5
CAWSRDSNYGYTF,.,TRBV30,TRBJ1-2
CASRNRRANTGELFF,.,TRBV6-6,TRBJ2-2
CASSRGGFAGELFF,.,TRBV5-4,TRBJ2-2
CASSSWTERRGTQYF,.,TRBV5-4,TRBJ2-5
CASSTGLEQFF,.,TRBV6-5,TRBJ2-1
CASSFWTGGSYNSPLHF,.,TRBV5-6,TRBJ1-6
CASSQVIYAGTGGHNEQFF,.,TRBV3-1/TRBV3-2,TRBJ2-1
CASSGGNYNEQFF,.,TRBV5-1,TRBJ2-1
CASSLAVLRGRSDTQYF,.,TRBV5-8,TRBJ2-3
CASSLWRSSGNTIYF,.,TRBV11-2,TRBJ1-3
CASSLGLQGSNQPQHF,.,TRBV7-9,TRBJ1-5
CASSLGTGGNEAFF,.,TRBV5-5,TRBJ1-1